The rows below give T cell receptor beta chains drawn from one sample of a study of T cell repertoires in cytomegalovirus infection. One entry per CDR3 protein results from TCRdb running MiXCR on the reads. The data contain 200,000 to 250,000 distinct CDR3 sequences, over 20% of them singletons. The sample consisted of CD8+ T cells from PBMCs. The receptor source for this set is a human donor in good health (CMV status not recorded). Some clones in this sample may be carry-over from other donors' samples. Each CDR3 is given with its conserved first and last residue. Fields, in order: D gene, V gene, J gene, CDR3 length, clone size, CDR3 protein, CDR3 DNA. D genes are given only for firm matches. The size field is filled for only some rows; it gives once, few, many or a size class.

d_call: .
v_call: TRBV14
j_call: TRBJ2-1
cdr3_length: 18
clone_size: few
cdr3_aa: CASSQGTAVGAGYNEQFF
cdr3_nt: TGTGCCAGCAGCCAAGGAACGGCGGTGGGGGCTGGCTACAATGAGCAGTTCTTC

d_call: .
v_call: TRBV5-5
j_call: TRBJ2-7
cdr3_length: 13
clone_size: .
cdr3_aa: CASTLTGRYEQYF
cdr3_nt: TGTGCCAGCACGCTGACGGGGCGGTACGAGCAGTACTTC

d_call: .
v_call: TRBV20-1
j_call: TRBJ1-1
cdr3_length: 13
clone_size: few
cdr3_aa: CSARDGMNTEAFF
cdr3_nt: TGCAGTGCCCGGGACGGCATGAACACTGAAGCTTTCTTT

d_call: .
v_call: TRBV6-2/TRBV6-3
j_call: TRBJ1-1
cdr3_length: 15
clone_size: few
cdr3_aa: CASSRTESMNTEAFF
cdr3_nt: TGTGCCAGCAGTCGGACAGAGAGCATGAACACTGAAGCTTTCTTT

d_call: TRBD1
v_call: TRBV14
j_call: TRBJ2-7
cdr3_length: 15
clone_size: few
cdr3_aa: CASSQGQGAGYEQYF
cdr3_nt: TGTGCCAGCAGCCAAGGACAGGGGGCGGGCTACGAGCAGTACTTC

d_call: TRBD1
v_call: TRBV27
j_call: TRBJ1-5
cdr3_length: 18
clone_size: few
cdr3_aa: CASSLSWTGGGNNQPQHF
cdr3_nt: TGTGCCAGCAGTTTATCGTGGACAGGGGGCGGGAACAATCAGCCCCAGCATTTT

d_call: .
v_call: TRBV12-3/TRBV12-4
j_call: TRBJ2-5
cdr3_length: 15
clone_size: many
cdr3_aa: CASSPAWQFPETQYF
cdr3_nt: TGTGCCAGCAGTCCTGCTTGGCAGTTCCCGGAGACCCAGTACTTC

d_call: .
v_call: TRBV19
j_call: TRBJ1-5
cdr3_length: 14
clone_size: few
cdr3_aa: CASSIDGRTQPQHF
cdr3_nt: TGTGCCAGTAGTATCGATGGGCGGACACAGCCCCAGCATTTT

d_call: .
v_call: TRBV20-1
j_call: TRBJ2-1
cdr3_length: 11
clone_size: once
cdr3_aa: CSAPGIAEQFF
cdr3_nt: TGCAGTGCCCCGGGAATAGCGGAGCAGTTCTTC

d_call: .
v_call: TRBV12-3/TRBV12-4
j_call: TRBJ1-2
cdr3_length: 18
clone_size: many
cdr3_aa: CASSGGEGRIWGNYGYTF
cdr3_nt: TGTGCCAGCAGTGGGGGGGAGGGGAGGATTTGGGGAAACTATGGCTACACCTTC

d_call: .
v_call: TRBV13
j_call: TRBJ2-3
cdr3_length: 16
clone_size: .
cdr3_aa: CASSLGDGRSTDTQYF
cdr3_nt: TGTGCCAGCAGCTTAGGGGACGGCCGGAGCACAGATACGCAGTATTTT

d_call: TRBD1
v_call: TRBV3-1
j_call: TRBJ1-2
cdr3_length: 15
clone_size: few
cdr3_aa: CASSQDDRVGNGYTF
cdr3_nt: TGTGCCAGCAGCCAAGATGACAGGGTGGGGAATGGCTACACCTTC

d_call: .
v_call: TRBV7-9
j_call: TRBJ1-4
cdr3_length: 14
clone_size: few
cdr3_aa: CASSLGGWGEKLFF
cdr3_nt: TGTGCCAGCAGCTTAGGAGGATGGGGCGAAAAACTGTTTTTT

d_call: .
v_call: TRBV6-2/TRBV6-3
j_call: TRBJ2-3
cdr3_length: 13
clone_size: .
cdr3_aa: CASSRLTTDTQYF
cdr3_nt: TGTGCCAGCAGTCGACTAACCACAGATACGCAGTATTTT

d_call: .
v_call: TRBV7-9
j_call: TRBJ1-1
cdr3_length: 15
clone_size: .
cdr3_aa: CASSVHGGPNTEAFF
cdr3_nt: TGTGCCAGCAGCGTTCACGGGGGTCCGAACACTGAAGCTTTCTTT

d_call: .
v_call: TRBV5-6
j_call: TRBJ1-2
cdr3_length: 16
clone_size: .
cdr3_aa: CASSLKNRDFNNGYTF
cdr3_nt: TGTGCCAGCAGCTTGAAAAACAGGGACTTTAACAATGGCTACACCTTC

d_call: .
v_call: TRBV5-5
j_call: TRBJ2-5
cdr3_length: 13
clone_size: many
cdr3_aa: CASSPVSQETQYF
cdr3_nt: TGTGCCAGCAGCCCAGTAAGCCAAGAGACCCAGTACTTC

d_call: TRBD1
v_call: TRBV20-1
j_call: TRBJ1-1
cdr3_length: 17
clone_size: few
cdr3_aa: CSADKIPGQGAYTEAFF
cdr3_nt: TGCAGTGCCGACAAGATACCGGGACAGGGGGCCTACACTGAAGCTTTCTTT

d_call: .
v_call: TRBV29-1
j_call: TRBJ1-1
cdr3_length: 13
clone_size: once
cdr3_aa: CSHQEGADTEAFF
cdr3_nt: TGCAGCCACCAGGAGGGCGCGGACACTGAAGCTTTCTTT

d_call: .
v_call: TRBV28
j_call: TRBJ1-5
cdr3_length: 11
clone_size: .
cdr3_aa: CASSSDIPTHF
cdr3_nt: TGTGCCAGCAGTTCCGACATCCCGACGCATTTT

d_call: .
v_call: TRBV7-9
j_call: TRBJ1-1
cdr3_length: 16
clone_size: few
cdr3_aa: CASSPDPMGMNTEAFF
cdr3_nt: TGTGCCAGCAGCCCGGACCCTATGGGGATGAACACTGAAGCTTTCTTT

d_call: .
v_call: TRBV11-2
j_call: TRBJ2-3
cdr3_length: 15
clone_size: .
cdr3_aa: CASSLEYGRTDTQYF
cdr3_nt: TGTGCCAGCAGCTTAGAGTATGGCAGAACAGATACGCAGTATTTT

d_call: .
v_call: TRBV27
j_call: TRBJ1-2
cdr3_length: 15
clone_size: .
cdr3_aa: CASSLSRGTPRGYTF
cdr3_nt: TGTGCCAGCAGTTTATCGCGGGGGACTCCCAGGGGCTACACCTTC

d_call: .
v_call: TRBV27
j_call: TRBJ1-1
cdr3_length: 13
clone_size: few
cdr3_aa: CASSLAKNTEAFF
cdr3_nt: TGTGCCAGCAGTTTAGCCAAGAACACTGAAGCTTTCTTT

d_call: .
v_call: TRBV7-9
j_call: TRBJ2-1
cdr3_length: 12
clone_size: .
cdr3_aa: CASSLVQSEQFF
cdr3_nt: TGTGCCAGCAGCTTAGTCCAGAGTGAGCAGTTCTTC

d_call: TRBD1
v_call: TRBV7-6
j_call: TRBJ1-1
cdr3_length: 16
clone_size: many
cdr3_aa: CASSLFVQGEGSEAFF
cdr3_nt: TGTGCCAGCAGCTTATTCGTACAGGGGGAAGGATCTGAAGCTTTCTTT

d_call: .
v_call: TRBV2
j_call: TRBJ2-1
cdr3_length: 13
clone_size: .
cdr3_aa: CASTETSYNEQFF
cdr3_nt: TGTGCCAGCACCGAGACTTCGTACAATGAGCAGTTCTTC

d_call: TRBD2
v_call: TRBV7-9
j_call: TRBJ2-5
cdr3_length: 16
clone_size: .
cdr3_aa: CASSLARGGAGETQYF
cdr3_nt: TGTGCCAGCAGCTTAGCGCGCGGGGGGGCCGGAGAGACCCAGTACTTC

d_call: .
v_call: TRBV20-1
j_call: TRBJ2-1
cdr3_length: 14
clone_size: .
cdr3_aa: CSALTWQTGGEQFF
cdr3_nt: TGCAGTGCCCTAACGTGGCAGACGGGCGGTGAGCAGTTCTTC

d_call: .
v_call: TRBV2
j_call: TRBJ2-7
cdr3_length: 13
clone_size: many
cdr3_aa: CASILGSGYEQYF
cdr3_nt: TGTGCCAGCATCTTGGGTTCGGGCTACGAGCAGTACTTC

d_call: .
v_call: TRBV24-1
j_call: TRBJ2-5
cdr3_length: 15
clone_size: few
cdr3_aa: CATSDLRGGGETQYF
cdr3_nt: TGTGCCACCAGTGATTTGAGGGGCGGGGGCGAGACCCAGTACTTC

d_call: .
v_call: TRBV6-2/TRBV6-3
j_call: TRBJ2-1
cdr3_length: 13
clone_size: many
cdr3_aa: CASSYVRKPEQFF
cdr3_nt: TGTGCCAGCAGTTACGTCCGGAAACCGGAGCAGTTCTTC

d_call: TRBD1
v_call: TRBV6-6
j_call: TRBJ1-4
cdr3_length: 14
clone_size: few
cdr3_aa: CASSYSDRGEKLFF
cdr3_nt: TGTGCCAGCAGTTACTCCGACAGGGGCGAAAAACTGTTTTTT

d_call: .
v_call: TRBV7-6
j_call: TRBJ2-7
cdr3_length: 15
clone_size: .
cdr3_aa: CASSPYPSTHYEQYF
cdr3_nt: TGTGCCAGCAGCCCCTACCCCTCGACTCACTACGAGCAGTACTTC

d_call: .
v_call: TRBV20-1
j_call: TRBJ1-2
cdr3_length: 18
clone_size: few
cdr3_aa: CSALDTPRAIPAAYGYTF
cdr3_nt: TGCAGTGCTCTAGACACGCCCCGGGCGATTCCGGCTGCATATGGCTACACCTTC

d_call: .
v_call: TRBV6-5
j_call: TRBJ2-2
cdr3_length: 14
clone_size: .
cdr3_aa: CATLPTGITGELFF
cdr3_nt: TGTGCCACCCTTCCCACAGGCATCACCGGGGAGCTGTTTTTT

d_call: .
v_call: TRBV12-3/TRBV12-4
j_call: TRBJ2-3
cdr3_length: 15
clone_size: .
cdr3_aa: CASSPGTTGTDTQYF
cdr3_nt: TGTGCCAGCAGTCCCGGGACCACGGGAACAGATACGCAGTATTTT

d_call: .
v_call: TRBV7-9
j_call: TRBJ1-2
cdr3_length: 16
clone_size: few
cdr3_aa: CASSFGFSAGSYGYTF
cdr3_nt: TGTGCCAGCAGCTTCGGTTTTTCGGCAGGGTCTTATGGCTACACCTTC

d_call: .
v_call: TRBV10-3
j_call: TRBJ1-5
cdr3_length: 17
clone_size: .
cdr3_aa: CAISEARTDISNQPQHF
cdr3_nt: TGTGCCATCAGTGAGGCTCGGACCGATATTAGCAATCAGCCCCAGCATTTT

d_call: .
v_call: TRBV7-9
j_call: TRBJ2-7
cdr3_length: 12
clone_size: many
cdr3_aa: CASSLGAFEQYF
cdr3_nt: TGTGCCAGCAGCTTAGGAGCATTCGAGCAGTACTTC

d_call: .
v_call: TRBV29-1
j_call: TRBJ2-1
cdr3_length: 15
clone_size: .
cdr3_aa: CSVEGYSGSYNEQFF
cdr3_nt: TGCAGCGTTGAAGGGTATAGCGGCTCCTACAATGAGCAGTTCTTC